Sequencing of this T cell receptor (beta chain) was carried out in a study of response to subunit inactivated influenza vaccine (dated by TCRdb to the late 2010s). For context, the study as a whole: The study used deep quantitative T cell receptor repertoire profiling to track responses to a trivalent subunit inactivated influenza vaccine. Broader findings and caveats from the paper: The authors suggested that each seasonal influenza vaccination may recruit only a limited number of new T cells.

With regard to this clonotype: Its antigen specificity is not known. No clone much larger than this one lies a single base away; base qualities are absent.

The protocol used for the library was RT-PCR. TCRdb records Illumina HiSeq 2500 as the sequencer. TCRdb itself trimmed the public reads at Q25 with fastp, ran MiXCR and retained productive beta chains. One record per CDR3 amino acid sequence lists the most common genes and DNA. The sample table records about 830,000 distinct CDR3 sequences; 15% to 20% of these occur just once. About a tenth of the sample is in the top ten clones. The CDR3 goes from the cysteine to the phenylalanine over 15 residues. The only DNA kept is the CDR3, 45 bases in frame from the first base. A distance of 11 bases separates the germline ends of V and J, which lose 0 bases and 5 bases respectively. From the germline V gene, CDR1 is SGDLS and CDR2 is YYNGEE.

The material sequenced was PBMCs from blood, taken more than 4 days after vaccination. The chain links TRBV9 with TRBJ2-2; the D gene is perhaps TRBD2, from 5 matching bases. This receptor was taken from a man aged 45 to 65 who received an inactivated influenza vaccine. Donor details come from another sample of the same person, matched by shared clones. The DNA is as follows: TGTGCCAGCAGCGTAGCGAGGGAGTGGACCGGGGAGCTGTTTTTT. It encodes CASSVAREWTGELFF.